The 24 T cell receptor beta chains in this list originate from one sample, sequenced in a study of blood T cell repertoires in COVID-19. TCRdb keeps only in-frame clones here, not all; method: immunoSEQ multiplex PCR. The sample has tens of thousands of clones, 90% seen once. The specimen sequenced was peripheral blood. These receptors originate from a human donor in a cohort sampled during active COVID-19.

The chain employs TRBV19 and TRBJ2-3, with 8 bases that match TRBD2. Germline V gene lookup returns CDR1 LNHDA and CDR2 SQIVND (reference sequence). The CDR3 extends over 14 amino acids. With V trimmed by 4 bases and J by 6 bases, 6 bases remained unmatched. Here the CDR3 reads CASSSPGGEDTQYF. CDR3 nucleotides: TGTGCCAGTAGTAGCCCGGGAGGGGAGGATACGCAGTATTTT.

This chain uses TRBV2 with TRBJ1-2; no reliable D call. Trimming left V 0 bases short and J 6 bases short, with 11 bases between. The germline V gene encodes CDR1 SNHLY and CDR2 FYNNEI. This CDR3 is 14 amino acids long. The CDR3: CASSEALGEDGYTF. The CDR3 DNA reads TGTGCCAGCAGTGAAGCGCTCGGGGAAGATGGCTACACCTTC.

The CDR3 region has the DNA TGTGCCAGCAATGGAGGCTTTGGCACTGAAGCTTTCTTT. It specifies CASNGGFGTEAFF. V gene TRBV12-3 or TRBV12-4 combines with J gene TRBJ1-1; unclear D gene. The CDR3 is 13 residues long. V was pared by 7 bases and J by 4 bases, with 13 bases between.

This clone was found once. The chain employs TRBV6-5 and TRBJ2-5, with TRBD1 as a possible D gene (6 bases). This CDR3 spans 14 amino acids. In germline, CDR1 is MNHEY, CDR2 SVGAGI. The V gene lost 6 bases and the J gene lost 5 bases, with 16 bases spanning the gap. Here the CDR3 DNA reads TGTGCCAGCAGACAGGGTTCATTCTCGGAGACCCAGTACTTC. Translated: CASRQGSFSETQYF.

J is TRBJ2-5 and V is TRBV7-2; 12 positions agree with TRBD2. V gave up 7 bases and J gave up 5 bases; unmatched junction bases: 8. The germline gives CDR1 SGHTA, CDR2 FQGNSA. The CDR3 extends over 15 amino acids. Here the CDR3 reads CASTEGLAGQETQYF. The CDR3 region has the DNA TGTGCCAGCACGGAAGGACTAGCGGGACAGGAGACCCAGTACTTC. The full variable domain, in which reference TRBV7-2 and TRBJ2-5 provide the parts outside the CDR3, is GAGVSQSPSNKVTEKGKDVELRCDPISGHTALYWYRQSLGQGLEFLIYFQGNSAPDKSGLPSDRFSAERTGGSVSTLTIQRTQQEDSAVYLCASTEGLAGQETQYFGPGTRLLVL.

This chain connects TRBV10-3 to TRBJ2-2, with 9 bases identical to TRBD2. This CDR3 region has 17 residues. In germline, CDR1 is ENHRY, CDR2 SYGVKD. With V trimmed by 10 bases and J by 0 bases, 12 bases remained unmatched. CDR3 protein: CANSPDGLATNTGELFF. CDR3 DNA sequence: TGTGCCAACTCTCCCGATGGACTAGCGACGAACACCGGGGAGCTGTTTTTT.

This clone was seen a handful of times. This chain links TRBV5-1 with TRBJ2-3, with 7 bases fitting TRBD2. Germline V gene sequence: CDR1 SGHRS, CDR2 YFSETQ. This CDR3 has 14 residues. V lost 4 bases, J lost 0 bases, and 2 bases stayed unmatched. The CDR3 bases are TGCGCCAGCAGCCCCGGGAGGAGCACAGATACGCAGTATTTT. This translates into CASSPGRSTDTQYF. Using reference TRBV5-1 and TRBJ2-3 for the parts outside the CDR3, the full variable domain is KAGVTQTPRYLIKTRGQQVTLSCSPISGHRSVSWYQQTPGQGLQFLFEYFSETQRNKGNFPGRFSGRQFSNSRSEMNVSTLELGDSALYLCASSPGRSTDTQYFGPGTRLTVL.

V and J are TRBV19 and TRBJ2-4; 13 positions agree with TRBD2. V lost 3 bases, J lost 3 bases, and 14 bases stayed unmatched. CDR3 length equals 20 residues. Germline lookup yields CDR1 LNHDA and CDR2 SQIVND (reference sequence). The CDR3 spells CASSIGFQGLAGPSKNIQYF. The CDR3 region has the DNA TGTGCCAGTAGTATTGGGTTTCAGGGACTAGCGGGACCAAGCAAAAACATTCAGTACTTC.

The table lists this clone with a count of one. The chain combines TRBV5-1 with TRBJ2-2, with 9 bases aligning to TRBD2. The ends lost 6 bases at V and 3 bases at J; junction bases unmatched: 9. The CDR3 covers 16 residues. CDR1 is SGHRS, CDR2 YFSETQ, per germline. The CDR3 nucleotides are TGCGCCAGCACCGACCAGACTAGCGGCCACACCGGGGAGCTGTTTTTT. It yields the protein CASTDQTSGHTGELFF.

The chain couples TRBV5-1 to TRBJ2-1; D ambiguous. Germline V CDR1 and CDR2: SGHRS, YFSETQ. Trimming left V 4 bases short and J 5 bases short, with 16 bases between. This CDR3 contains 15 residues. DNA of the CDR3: TGCGCCAGCAGCCTAGACTCTACAAGTAACAATGAGCAGTTCTTC. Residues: CASSLDSTSNNEQFF.

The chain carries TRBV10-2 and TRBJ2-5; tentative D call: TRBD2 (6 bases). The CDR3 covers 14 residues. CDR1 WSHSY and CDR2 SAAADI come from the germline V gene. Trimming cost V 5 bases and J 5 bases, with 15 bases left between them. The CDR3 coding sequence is TGCGCCAGCAGTCCGACGGGACTCGCGGAGACCCAGTACTTC. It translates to CASSPTGLAETQYF.

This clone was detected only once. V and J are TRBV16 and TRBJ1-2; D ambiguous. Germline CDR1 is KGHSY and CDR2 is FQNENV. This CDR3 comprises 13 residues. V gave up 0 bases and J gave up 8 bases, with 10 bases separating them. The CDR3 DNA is TGTGCCAGCAGCCAATCCCCCGGGGTCGGCTACACCTTC. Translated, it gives CASSQSPGVGYTF.

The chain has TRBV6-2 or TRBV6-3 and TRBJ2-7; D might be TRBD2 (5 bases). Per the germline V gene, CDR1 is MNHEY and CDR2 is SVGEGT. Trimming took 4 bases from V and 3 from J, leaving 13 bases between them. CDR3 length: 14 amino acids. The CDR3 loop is CASSSGGVRYEQYF. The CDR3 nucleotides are TGTGCCAGCAGTTCCGGAGGTGTTCGCTACGAGCAGTACTTC.

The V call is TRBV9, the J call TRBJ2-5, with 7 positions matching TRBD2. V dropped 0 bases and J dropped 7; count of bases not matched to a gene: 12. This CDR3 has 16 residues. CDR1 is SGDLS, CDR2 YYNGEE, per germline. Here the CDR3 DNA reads TGTGCCAGCAGCGTAGGGGAGGGAGGATTCGGGGGGACCCAGTACTTC. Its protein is CASSVGEGGFGGTQYF.

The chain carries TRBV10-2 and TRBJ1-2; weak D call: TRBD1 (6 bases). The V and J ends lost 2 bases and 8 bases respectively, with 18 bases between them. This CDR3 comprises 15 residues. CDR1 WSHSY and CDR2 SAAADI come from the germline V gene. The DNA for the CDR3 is TGCGCCAGCAGTGAGACATATACAGGGTCTGGCGGCTACACCTTC. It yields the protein CASSETYTGSGGYTF.

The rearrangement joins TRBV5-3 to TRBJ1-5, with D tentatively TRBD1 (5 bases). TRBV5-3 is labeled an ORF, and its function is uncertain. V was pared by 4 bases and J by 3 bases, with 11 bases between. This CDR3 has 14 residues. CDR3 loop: CARSGGLINQPQHF. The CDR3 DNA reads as TGTGCCAGAAGCGGGGGACTGATCAATCAGCCCCAGCATTTT.

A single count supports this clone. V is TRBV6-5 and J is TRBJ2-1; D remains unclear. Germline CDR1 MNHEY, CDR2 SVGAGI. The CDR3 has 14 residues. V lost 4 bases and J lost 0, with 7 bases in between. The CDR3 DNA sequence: TGTGCCAGCAGTTCCTCGAGCTCCTACAATGAGCAGTTCTTC. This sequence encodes CASSSSSSYNEQFF.

CDR3 DNA: TGTGCCAGCAGCTTATCCAGGGGCACAACCTACGAGCAGTACTTC. Translated: CASSLSRGTTYEQYF. V is TRBV11-2 and J is TRBJ2-7; D might be TRBD1 (6 bases). CDR3 size: 15 residues. Per germline, CDR1 SGHAT and CDR2 FQNNGV. V lost 2 bases and J lost 2, with 13 bases in between.

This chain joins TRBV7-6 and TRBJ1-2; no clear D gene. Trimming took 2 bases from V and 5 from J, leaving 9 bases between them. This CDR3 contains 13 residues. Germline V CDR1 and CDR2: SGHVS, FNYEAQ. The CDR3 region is CASSLTGPYGYTF. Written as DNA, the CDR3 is TGTGCCAGCAGCTTAACGGGTCCTTATGGCTACACCTTC. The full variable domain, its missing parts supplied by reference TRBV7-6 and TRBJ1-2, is GAGVSQSPRYKVTKRGQDVALRCDPISGHVSLYWYRQALGQGPEFLTYFNYEAQQDKSGLPNDRFSAERPEGSISTLTIQRTEQRDSAMYRCASSLTGPYGYTFGSGTRLTVV.

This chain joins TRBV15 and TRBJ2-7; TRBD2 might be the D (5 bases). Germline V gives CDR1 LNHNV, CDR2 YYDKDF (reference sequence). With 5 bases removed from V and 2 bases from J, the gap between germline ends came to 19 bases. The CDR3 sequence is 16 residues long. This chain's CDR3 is CATSGSGNPNPYEQYF. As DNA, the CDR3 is TGTGCCACCAGCGGATCCGGGAACCCGAACCCCTACGAGCAGTACTTC.

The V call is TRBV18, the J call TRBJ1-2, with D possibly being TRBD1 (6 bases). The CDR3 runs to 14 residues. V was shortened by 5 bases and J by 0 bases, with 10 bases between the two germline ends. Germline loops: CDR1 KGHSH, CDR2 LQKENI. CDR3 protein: CASSEDRSNYGYTF. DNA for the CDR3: TGTGCCAGCTCAGAGGACAGATCTAACTATGGCTACACCTTC.

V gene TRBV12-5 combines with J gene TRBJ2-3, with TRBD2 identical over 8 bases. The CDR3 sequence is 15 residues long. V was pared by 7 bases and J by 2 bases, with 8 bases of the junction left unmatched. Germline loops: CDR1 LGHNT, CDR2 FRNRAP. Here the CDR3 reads CASDPSGRNTDTQYF. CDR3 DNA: TGTGCTAGTGACCCGAGCGGGAGAAACACAGATACGCAGTATTTT.

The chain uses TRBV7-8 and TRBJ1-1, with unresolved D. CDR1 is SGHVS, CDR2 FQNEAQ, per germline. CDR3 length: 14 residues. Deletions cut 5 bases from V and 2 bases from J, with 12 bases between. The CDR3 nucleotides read TGTGCCAGCAGCCCGGGGTCAAGTAACACTGAAGCTTTCTTT. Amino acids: CASSPGSSNTEAFF.

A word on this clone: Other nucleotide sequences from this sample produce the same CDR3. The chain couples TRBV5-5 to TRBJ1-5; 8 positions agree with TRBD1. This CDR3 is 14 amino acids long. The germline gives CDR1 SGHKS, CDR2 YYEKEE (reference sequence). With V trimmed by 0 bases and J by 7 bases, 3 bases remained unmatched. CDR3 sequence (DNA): TGTGCCAGCAGCTTGGCCCCAGGGGGCCAGCCCCAGCATTTT. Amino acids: CASSLAPGGQPQHF.